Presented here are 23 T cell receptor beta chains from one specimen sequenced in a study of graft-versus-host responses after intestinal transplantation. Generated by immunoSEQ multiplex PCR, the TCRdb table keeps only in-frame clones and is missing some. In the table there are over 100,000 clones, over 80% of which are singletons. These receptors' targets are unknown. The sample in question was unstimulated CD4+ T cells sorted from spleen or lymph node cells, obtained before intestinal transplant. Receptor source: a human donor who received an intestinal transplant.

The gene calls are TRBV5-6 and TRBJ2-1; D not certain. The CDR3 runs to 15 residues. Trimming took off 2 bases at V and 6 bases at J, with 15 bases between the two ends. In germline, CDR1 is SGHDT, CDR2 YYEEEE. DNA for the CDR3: TGTGCCAGCAGCTTTACCGGGTACTTTCTCAATGAGCAGTTCTTC. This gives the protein CASSFTGYFLNEQFF.

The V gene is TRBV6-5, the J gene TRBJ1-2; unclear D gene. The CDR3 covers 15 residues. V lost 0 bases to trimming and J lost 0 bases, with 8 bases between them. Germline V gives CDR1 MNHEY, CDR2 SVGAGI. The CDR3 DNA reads TGTGCCAGCAGTTACTCTGGAGTACCTAACTATGGCTACACCTTC. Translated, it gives CASSYSGVPNYGYTF.

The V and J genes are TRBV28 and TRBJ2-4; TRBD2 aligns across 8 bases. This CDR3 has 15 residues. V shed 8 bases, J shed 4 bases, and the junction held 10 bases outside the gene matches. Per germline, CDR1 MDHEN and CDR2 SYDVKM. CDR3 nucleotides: TGTGCCAGCTCCCTCGGGGGGGGCCCTAAAAACATTCAGTACTTC. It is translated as CASSLGGGPKNIQYF. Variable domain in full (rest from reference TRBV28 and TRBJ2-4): DVKVTQSSRYLVKRTGEKVFLECVQDMDHENMFWYRQDPGLGLRLIYFSYDVKMKEKGDIPEGYSVSREKKERFSLILESASTNQTSMYLCASSLGGGPKNIQYFGAGTRLSVL.

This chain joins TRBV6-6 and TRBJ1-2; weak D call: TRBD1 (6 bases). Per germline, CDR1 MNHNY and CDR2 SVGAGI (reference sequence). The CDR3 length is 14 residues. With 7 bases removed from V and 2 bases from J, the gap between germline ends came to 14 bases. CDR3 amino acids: CASIGQGKNYGYTF. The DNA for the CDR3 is TGTGCCAGCATTGGGCAGGGGAAGAACTATGGCTACACCTTC.

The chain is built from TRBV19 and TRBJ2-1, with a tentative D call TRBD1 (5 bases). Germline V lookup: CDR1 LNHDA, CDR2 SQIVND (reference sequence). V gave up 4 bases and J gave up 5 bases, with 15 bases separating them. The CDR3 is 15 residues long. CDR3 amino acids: CASSSWQGGDNEQFF. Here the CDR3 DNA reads TGTGCCAGTAGTAGTTGGCAGGGTGGGGACAATGAGCAGTTCTTC.

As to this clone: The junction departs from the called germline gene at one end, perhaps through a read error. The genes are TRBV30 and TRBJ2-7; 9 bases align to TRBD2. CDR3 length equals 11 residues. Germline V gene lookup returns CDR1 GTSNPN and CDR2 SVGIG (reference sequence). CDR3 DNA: TGTGCCTGGAGTGCGCGGACTAGCGTTAACTTC. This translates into CAWSARTSVNF.

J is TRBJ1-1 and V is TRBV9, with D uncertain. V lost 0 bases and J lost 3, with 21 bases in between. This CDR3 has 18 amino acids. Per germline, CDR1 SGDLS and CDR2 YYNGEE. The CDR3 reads CASSVAPPKFSQHTEAFF. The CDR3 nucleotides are TGTGCCAGCAGCGTAGCGCCGCCTAAGTTCAGTCAGCACACTGAAGCTTTCTTT.

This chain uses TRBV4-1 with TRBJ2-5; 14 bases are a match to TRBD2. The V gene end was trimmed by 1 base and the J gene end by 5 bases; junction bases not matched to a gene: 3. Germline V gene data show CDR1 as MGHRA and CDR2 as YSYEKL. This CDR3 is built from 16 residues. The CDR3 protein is CASSQGGLAGVETQYF. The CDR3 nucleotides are TGCGCCAGCAGCCAAGGGGGACTAGCGGGAGTGGAGACCCAGTACTTC.

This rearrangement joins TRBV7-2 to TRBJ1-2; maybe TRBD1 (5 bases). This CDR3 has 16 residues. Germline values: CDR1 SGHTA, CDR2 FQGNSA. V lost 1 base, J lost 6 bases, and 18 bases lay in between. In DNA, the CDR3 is TGTGCCAGCAGCTTAGTCTTACAGGCCAAAGGCGATGGCTACACCTTC. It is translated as CASSLVLQAKGDGYTF.

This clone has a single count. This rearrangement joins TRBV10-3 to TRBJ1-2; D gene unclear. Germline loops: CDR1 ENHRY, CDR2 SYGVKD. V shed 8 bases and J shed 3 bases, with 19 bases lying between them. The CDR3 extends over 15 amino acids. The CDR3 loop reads CAILGSQFSDYGYTF. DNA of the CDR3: TGTGCCATCTTAGGGTCTCAATTTTCAGACTATGGCTACACCTTC.

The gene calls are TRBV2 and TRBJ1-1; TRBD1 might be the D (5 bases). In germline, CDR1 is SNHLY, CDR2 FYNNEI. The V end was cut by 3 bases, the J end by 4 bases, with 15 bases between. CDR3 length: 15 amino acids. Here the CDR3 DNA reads TGTGCCAGCAGTGACGATACAGGATGGGGCACTGAAGCTTTCTTT. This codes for CASSDDTGWGTEAFF. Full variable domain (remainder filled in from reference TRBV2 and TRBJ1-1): EPEVTQTPSHQVTQMGQEVILRCVPISNHLYFYWYRQILGQKVEFLVSFYNNEISEKSEIFDDQFSVERPDGSNFTLKIRSTKLEDSAMYFCASSDDTGWGTEAFFGQGTRLTVV.

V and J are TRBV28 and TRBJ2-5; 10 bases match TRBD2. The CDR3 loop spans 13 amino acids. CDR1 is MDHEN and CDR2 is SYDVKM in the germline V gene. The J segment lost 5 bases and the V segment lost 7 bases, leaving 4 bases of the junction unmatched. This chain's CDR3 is CASTASGSETQYF. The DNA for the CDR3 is TGTGCCAGCACAGCTAGCGGGAGTGAGACCCAGTACTTC.

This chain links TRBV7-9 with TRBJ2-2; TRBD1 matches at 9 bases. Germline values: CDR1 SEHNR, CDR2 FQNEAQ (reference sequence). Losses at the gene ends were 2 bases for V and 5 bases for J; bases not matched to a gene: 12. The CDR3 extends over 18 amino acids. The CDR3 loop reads CASSLLWSRDRVTGELFF. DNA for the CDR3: TGTGCCAGCAGCTTATTGTGGTCGCGGGACAGGGTGACCGGGGAGCTGTTTTTT.

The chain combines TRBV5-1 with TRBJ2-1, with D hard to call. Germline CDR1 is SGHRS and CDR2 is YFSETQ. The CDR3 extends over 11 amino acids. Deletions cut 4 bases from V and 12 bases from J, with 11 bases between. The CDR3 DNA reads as TGCGCCAGCAGCAAGGGATCAGGGCAGTTCTTC. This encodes CASSKGSGQFF.

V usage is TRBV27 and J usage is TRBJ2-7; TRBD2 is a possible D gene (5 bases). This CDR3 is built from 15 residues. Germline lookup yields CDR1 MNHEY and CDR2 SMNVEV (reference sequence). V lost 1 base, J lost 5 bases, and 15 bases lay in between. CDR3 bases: TGTGCCAGCAGTTTATGGGCTGAGGGTAGGGACGAGCAGTACTTC. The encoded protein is CASSLWAEGRDEQYF.

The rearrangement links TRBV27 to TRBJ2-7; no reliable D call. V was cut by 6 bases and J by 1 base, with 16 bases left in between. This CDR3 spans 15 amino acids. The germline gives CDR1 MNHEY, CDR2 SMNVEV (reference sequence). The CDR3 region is CASSLPSKISYEQYF. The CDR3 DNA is TGTGCCAGCAGCCTTCCCAGCAAGATTTCCTACGAGCAGTACTTC.

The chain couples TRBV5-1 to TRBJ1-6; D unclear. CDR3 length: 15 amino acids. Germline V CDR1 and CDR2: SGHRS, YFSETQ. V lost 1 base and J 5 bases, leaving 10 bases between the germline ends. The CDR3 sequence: CASSLFPENNSPLHF. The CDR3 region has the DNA TGCGCCAGCAGCTTGTTTCCAGAGAATAATTCACCCCTCCACTTT.

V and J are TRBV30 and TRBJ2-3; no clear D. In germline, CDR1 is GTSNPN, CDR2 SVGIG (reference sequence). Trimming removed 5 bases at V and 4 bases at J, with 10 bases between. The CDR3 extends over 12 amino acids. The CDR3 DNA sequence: TGTGCCTGGGTCGGAGCCTCAGATACGCAGTATTTT. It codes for CAWVGASDTQYF.

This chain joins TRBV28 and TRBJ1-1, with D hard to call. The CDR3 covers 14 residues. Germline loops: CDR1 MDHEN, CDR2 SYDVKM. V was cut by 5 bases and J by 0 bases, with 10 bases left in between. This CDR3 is CASSLLGMNTEAFF. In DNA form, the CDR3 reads TGTGCCAGCAGTCTACTCGGGATGAACACTGAAGCTTTCTTT.

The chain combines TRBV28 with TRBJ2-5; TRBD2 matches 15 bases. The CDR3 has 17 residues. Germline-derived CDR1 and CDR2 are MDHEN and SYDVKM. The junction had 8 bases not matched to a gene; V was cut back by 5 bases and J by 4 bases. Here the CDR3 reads CASSPGLAGGKGETQYF. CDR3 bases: TGTGCCAGCAGTCCGGGACTAGCGGGAGGCAAGGGAGAGACCCAGTACTTC.

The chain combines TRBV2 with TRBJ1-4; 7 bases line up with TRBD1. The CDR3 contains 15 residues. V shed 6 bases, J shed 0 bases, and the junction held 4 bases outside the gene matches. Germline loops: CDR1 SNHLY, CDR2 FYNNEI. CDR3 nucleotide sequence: TGTGCCAGCAGGAGACAGGGCTCAACTAATGAAAAACTGTTTTTT. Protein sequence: CASRRQGSTNEKLFF.

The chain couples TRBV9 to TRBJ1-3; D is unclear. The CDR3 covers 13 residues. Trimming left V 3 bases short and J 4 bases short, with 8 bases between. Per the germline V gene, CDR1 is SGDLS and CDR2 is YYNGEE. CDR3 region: CASSGGGGNTIYF. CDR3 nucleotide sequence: TGTGCCAGCAGCGGGGGAGGGGGAAACACCATATATTTT.

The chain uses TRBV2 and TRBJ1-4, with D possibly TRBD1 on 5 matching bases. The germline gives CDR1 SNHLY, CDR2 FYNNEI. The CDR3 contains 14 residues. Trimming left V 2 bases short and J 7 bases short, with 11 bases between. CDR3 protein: CASSELSRGEKLFF. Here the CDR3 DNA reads TGTGCCAGCAGTGAATTATCGAGGGGTGAAAAACTGTTTTTT. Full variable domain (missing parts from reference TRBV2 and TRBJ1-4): EPEVTQTPSHQVTQMGQEVILRCVPISNHLYFYWYRQILGQKVEFLVSFYNNEISEKSEIFDDQFSVERPDGSNFTLKIRSTKLEDSAMYFCASSELSRGEKLFFGSGTQLSVL.